This T cell receptor (beta chain) stems from a study of CD8+ T cells in alopecia areata. Study-wide findings and caveats: Lesional scalp, notably in alopecia totalis/universalis, had clonality above that of normal scalp.

Extraction of RNA preceded its reverse transcription into cDNA, which served as the sequencing template. The method was immunoSEQ multiplex PCR; TCRdb's version includes in-frame clones alone and lacks a portion of them. Recorded here are more than 250,000 clones, with no singletons, and the ten leading clones hold more than 1%. This CDR3 is 15 amino acids long. The germline gives CDR1 FNHDT, CDR2 SITEND (reference sequence). Pooled cells of cutaneous lymph node origin were sorted on CD4, CD8alpha, NKG2D, NKG2ACE and other markers. A note on this clone: Its cognate antigen is unknown. The genes are named according to mouse. Sequencing ends 4 residues short of the CDR3 end; the germline J gene provides the rest.

V is TRBV19 and J is TRBJ1-1; 10 positions match TRBD1. The sample taken for sequencing was CD4+ T cells sorted from a lymph node. The sequence came from a C3H/HeJ mouse with alopecia areata. Mouse MHC haplotype: H2-k. The CDR3 sequence is CASSPPGQGRAEVFF. The sequenced part of the CDR3 DNA is TGTGCCAGCAGTCCTCCGGGACAGGGGAGGGCA. Full variable domain (rest looked up from reference TRBV19 and TRBJ1-1): GGIITQTPKFLIGQEGQKLTLKCQQNFNHDTMYWYRQDSGKGLRLIYYSITENDLQKGDLSEGYDASREKKSSFSLTVTSAQKNEMAVFLCASSPPGQGRAEVFFGKGTRLTVV.